This T cell receptor beta chain was sequenced in a study of T cell responses to AZD1222 COVID-19 vaccine. Study results and caveats: Two AZD1222 doses significantly raised spike-specific TCR breadth and depth over controls.

Comment on this clone: Its specificity is unknown.

TCRdb's copy holds only in-frame clones and misses some; the assay was immunoSEQ multiplex PCR. This table holds approximately 130,000 clones, around 90% found once. The origin of this receptor is an adult who received the MenACWY meningococcal vaccine as a control. The material sequenced was peripheral blood, taken 28 days after the second dose of the MenACWY control vaccine.

The CDR3 protein is CASSLSDRGRFEQYV. CDR3 coding DNA: TGTGCCAGCAGTCTCTCGGACAGGGGGCGCTTCGAGCAGTACGTC. V gene TRBV6-2 or TRBV6-3 combines with J gene TRBJ2-7, with TRBD1 matching over 11 bases. Germline V gives CDR1 MNHEY, CDR2 SVGEGT. This CDR3 has 15 residues. The V and J ends lost 5 bases and 6 bases, in that order; junction bases with no gene match: 9.